This TCR beta chain was sequenced during a study of T cells in Graves' hyperthyroidism and ophthalmopathy. Amplification of TCR beta CDR3 regions was performed using RNA transcripts as template. The HTBI primer set served for first-round RT-PCR of the TCR CDR3. MiXCR was run by TCRdb on the multiplex PCR reads, yielding one entry per CDR3 protein. Here the sample spans over 250,000 distinct CDR3 sequences, around 25% being singletons. The CDR3 runs to 17 residues. Per germline, CDR1 MNHEY and CDR2 SVGAGI. V gave up 2 bases and J gave up 1 base; unmatched junction bases: 10. Sequencing was carried out using blood. V gene TRBV6-5 combines with J gene TRBJ2-5; 7 bases align to TRBD1. This clonotype was obtained from a man aged 35-49 years with Graves' hyperthyroidism that later progressed to Graves' ophthalmopathy. The CDR3 loop reads CASSYKGGVPPQETQYF. The CDR3 nucleotides read TGTGCCAGCAGTTACAAAGGGGGCGTTCCTCCCCAAGAGACCCAGTACTTC.